This T cell receptor (beta chain) derives from a study of CD8+CD57+ T cells in acquired aplastic anemia. Overall study: Average CD4+ read depth in healthy donors was 11 million or so reads.

Germline V gene data show CDR1 as ENHRY and CDR2 as SYGVKD. The V end lost 7 bases, the J end lost 4 bases, and 10 bases lay between the germline ends. The CDR3 totals 13 residues. For CDR3 and TCR beta VDJ profiling, genomic DNA was the template used. MiXCR was run by TCRdb on the reads, yielding one entry per CDR3 protein. Here the sample spans some 180,000 distinct CDR3 sequences, roughly half being singletons. The source of this sequence is a human donor in good health. J is TRBJ2-2 and V is TRBV10-3; D is possibly TRBD1 (6 bases). Sequencing was done on a sample of sorted CD4+, CD8+, or CD8+CD57+ T cells (not recorded which) from PBMCs. The CDR3 protein is CAIKGVTTGELFF. CDR3 DNA: TGTGCCATCAAGGGGGTAACCACCGGGGAGCTGTTTTTT.